This TCR beta chain was sequenced in a study of T cells in Graves' hyperthyroidism and ophthalmopathy. Points on this clonotype: Its antigen is currently unknown.

Researchers took RNA transcripts and amplified the TCR beta CDR3 regions from them. Initially, a first-round RT-PCR of the TCR CDR3 employed the HTBI primer set. One entry per CDR3 protein results from TCRdb running MiXCR on the multiplex PCR reads. The sample lists roughly 93,000 distinct CDR3 sequences, around 52% occurring once. Source material for PBMCs was about 10 ml fresh peripheral blood. General study points: A model built on 13 V-J features separated ophthalmopathy from stable hyperthyroidism. Most thyroid clonotypes with frequency above 0.001 were detected in blood.

V shed 6 bases and J shed 1 base, with 15 bases lying between them. In germline, CDR1 is SEHNR, CDR2 FQNEAQ (reference sequence). The CDR3 length is 15 residues. The sequenced sample was blood. This sequence originates from a woman between 40 and 50 years old with Graves' hyperthyroidism. V usage is TRBV7-9 and J usage is TRBJ1-1; no clear D gene. CDR3 sequence: CASSRAGRQNTEAFF. The CDR3 DNA is TGTGCCAGCAGTCGTGCCGGACGGCAGAACACTGAAGCTTTCTTT.